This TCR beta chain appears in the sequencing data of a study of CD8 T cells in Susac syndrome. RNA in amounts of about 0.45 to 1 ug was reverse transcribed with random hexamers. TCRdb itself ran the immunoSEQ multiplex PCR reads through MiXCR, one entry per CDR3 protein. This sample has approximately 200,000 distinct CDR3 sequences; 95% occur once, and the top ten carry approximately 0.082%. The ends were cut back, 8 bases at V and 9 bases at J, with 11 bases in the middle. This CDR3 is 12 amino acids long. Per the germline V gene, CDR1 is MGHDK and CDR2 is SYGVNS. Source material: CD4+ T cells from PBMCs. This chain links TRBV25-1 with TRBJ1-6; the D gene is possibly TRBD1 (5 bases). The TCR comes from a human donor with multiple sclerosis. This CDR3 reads CASGLGVSPLHF. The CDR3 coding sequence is TGTGCCAGCGGCCTGGGGGTTTCACCCCTCCACTTT. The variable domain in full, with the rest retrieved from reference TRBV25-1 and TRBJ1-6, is EADIYQTPRYLVIGTGKKITLECSQTMGHDKMYWYQQDPGMELHLIHYSYGVNSTEKGDLSSESTVSRIRTEHFPLTLESARPSHTSQYLCASGLGVSPLHFGNGTRLTVT.